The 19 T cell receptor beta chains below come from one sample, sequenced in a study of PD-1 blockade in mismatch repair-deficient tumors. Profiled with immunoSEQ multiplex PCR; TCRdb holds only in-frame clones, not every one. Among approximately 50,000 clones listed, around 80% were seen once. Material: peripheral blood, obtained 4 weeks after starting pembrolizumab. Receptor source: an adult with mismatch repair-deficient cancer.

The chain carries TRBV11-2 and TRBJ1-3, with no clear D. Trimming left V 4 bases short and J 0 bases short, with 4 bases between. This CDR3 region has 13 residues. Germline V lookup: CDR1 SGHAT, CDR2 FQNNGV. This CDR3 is CASSSSSGNTIYF. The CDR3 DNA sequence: TGTGCCAGCAGCTCGAGCTCTGGAAACACCATATATTTT.

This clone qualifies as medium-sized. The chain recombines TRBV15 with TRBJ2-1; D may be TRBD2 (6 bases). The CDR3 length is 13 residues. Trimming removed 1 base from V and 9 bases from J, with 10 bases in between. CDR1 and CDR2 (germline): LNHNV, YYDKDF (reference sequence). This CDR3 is CATSRGGRSEQFF. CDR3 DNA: TGTGCCACCAGCAGAGGGGGGAGGTCTGAGCAGTTCTTC.

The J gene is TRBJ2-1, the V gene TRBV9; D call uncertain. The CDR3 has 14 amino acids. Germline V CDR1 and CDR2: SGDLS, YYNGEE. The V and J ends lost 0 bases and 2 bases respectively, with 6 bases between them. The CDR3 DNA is TGTGCCAGCAGCGTAGAAACAACCTACAATGAGCAGTTCTTC. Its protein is CASSVETTYNEQFF.

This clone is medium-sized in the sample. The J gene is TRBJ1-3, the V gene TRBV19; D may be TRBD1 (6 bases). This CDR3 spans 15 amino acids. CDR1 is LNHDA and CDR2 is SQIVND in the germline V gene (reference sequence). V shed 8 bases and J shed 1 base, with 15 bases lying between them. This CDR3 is CASYSQGSSGNTIYF. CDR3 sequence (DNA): TGTGCCAGTTATTCCCAGGGGTCTTCTGGAAACACCATATATTTT.

DNA of the CDR3: TGTGCCAGTAAGAATCGTCCTGGGGGGAACACTGAAGCTTTCTTT. This translates into CASKNRPGGNTEAFF. The rearrangement links TRBV27 to TRBJ1-1, with a weak D call TRBD1 (5 bases). V was trimmed by 9 bases and J by 1 base, leaving 18 bases between them. The CDR3 loop spans 15 amino acids. CDR1 and CDR2 from the germline V gene are MNHEY and SMNVEV (reference sequence).

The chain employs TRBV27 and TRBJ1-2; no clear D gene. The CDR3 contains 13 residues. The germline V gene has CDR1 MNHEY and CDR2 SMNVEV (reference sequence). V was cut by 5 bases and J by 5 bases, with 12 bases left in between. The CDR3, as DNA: TGTGCCAGCAGTCCGACGACGGGATATGGCTACACCTTC. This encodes CASSPTTGYGYTF.

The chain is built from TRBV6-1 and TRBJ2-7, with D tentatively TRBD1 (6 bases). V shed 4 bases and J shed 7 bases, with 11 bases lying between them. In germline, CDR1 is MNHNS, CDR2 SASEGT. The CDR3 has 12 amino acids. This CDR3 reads CASSVWGLEQYF. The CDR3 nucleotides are TGTGCCAGCAGTGTGTGGGGGCTTGAGCAGTACTTC.

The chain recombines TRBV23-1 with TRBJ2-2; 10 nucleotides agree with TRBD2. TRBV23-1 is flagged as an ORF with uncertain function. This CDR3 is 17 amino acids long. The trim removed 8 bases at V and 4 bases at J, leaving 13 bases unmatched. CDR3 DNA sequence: TGCGCCAGCCGAGGGCTAGCGGGAGTAGTGGGCACCGGGGAGCTGTTTTTT. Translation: CASRGLAGVVGTGELFF.

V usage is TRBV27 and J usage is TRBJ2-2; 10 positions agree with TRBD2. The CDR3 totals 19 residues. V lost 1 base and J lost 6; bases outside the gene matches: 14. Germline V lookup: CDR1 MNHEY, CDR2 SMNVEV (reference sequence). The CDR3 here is CASSLFSVVSSGSSGELFF. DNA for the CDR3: TGTGCCAGCAGTTTATTTTCCGTTGTGTCTAGCGGGAGTTCCGGGGAGCTGTTTTTT.

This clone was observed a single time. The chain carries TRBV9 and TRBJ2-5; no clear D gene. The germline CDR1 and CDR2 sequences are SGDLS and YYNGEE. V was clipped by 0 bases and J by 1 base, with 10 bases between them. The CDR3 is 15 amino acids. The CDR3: CASSVVGRSQETQYF. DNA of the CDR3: TGTGCCAGCAGCGTAGTAGGGCGGAGCCAAGAGACCCAGTACTTC.

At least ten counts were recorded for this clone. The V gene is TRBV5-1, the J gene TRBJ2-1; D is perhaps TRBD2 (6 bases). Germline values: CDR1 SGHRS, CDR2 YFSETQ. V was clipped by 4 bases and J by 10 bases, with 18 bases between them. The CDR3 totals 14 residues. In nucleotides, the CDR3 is TGCGCCAGCAGCGGTGACCCCGGGAGCCGAGAGCAGTTCTTC. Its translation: CASSGDPGSREQFF.

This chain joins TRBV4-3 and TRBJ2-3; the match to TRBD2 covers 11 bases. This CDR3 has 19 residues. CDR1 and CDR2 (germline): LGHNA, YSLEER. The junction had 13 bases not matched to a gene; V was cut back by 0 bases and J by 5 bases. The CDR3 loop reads CASSQDWGSLAGGGDTQYF. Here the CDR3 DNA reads TGCGCCAGCAGCCAAGATTGGGGCTCCCTAGCGGGAGGAGGAGATACGCAGTATTTT.

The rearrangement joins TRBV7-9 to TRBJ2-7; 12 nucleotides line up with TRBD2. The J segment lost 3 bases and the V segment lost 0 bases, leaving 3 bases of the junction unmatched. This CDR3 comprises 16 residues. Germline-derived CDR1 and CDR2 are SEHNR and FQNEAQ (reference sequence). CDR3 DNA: TGTGCCAGCAGCTTAGCAGGACTAGCGGGAATCTACGAGCAGTACTTC. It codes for CASSLAGLAGIYEQYF.

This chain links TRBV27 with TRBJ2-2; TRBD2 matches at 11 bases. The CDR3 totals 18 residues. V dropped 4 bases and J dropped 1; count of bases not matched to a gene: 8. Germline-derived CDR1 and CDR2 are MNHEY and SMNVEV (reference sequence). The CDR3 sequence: CASSSAYSGRGNTGELFF. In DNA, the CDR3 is TGTGCCAGCAGTTCGGCTTATAGCGGGAGGGGGAACACCGGGGAGCTGTTTTTT.

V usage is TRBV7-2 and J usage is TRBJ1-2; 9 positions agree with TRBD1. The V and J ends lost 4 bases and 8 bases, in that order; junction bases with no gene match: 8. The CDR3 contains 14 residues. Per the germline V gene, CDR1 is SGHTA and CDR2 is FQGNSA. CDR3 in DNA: TGTGCCAGCAGCTCAGGACAGGGGCGTAGCGGCTACACCTTC. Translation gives CASSSGQGRSGYTF. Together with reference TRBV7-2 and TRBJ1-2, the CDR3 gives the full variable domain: GAGVSQSPSNKVTEKGKDVELRCDPISGHTALYWYRQSLGQGLEFLIYFQGNSAPDKSGLPSDRFSAERTGGSVSTLTIQRTQQEDSAVYLCASSSGQGRSGYTFGSGTRLTVV.

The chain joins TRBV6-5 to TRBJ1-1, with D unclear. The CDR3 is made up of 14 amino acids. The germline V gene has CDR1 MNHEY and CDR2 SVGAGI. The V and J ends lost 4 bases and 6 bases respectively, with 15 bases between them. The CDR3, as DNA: TGTGCCAGCAGTTCCGTGGTGGATATAGCTGAAGCTTTCTTT. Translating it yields CASSSVVDIAEAFF.

The CDR3 region is CASSLGLAGRVYEQFF. Here the CDR3 DNA reads TGCGCCAGCAGCTTGGGTTTAGCGGGAAGGGTTTATGAGCAGTTCTTC. The rearrangement uses TRBV5-1 and TRBJ2-1; TRBD2 aligns across 8 bases. The germline V gene encodes CDR1 SGHRS and CDR2 YFSETQ. Germline trimming cut 0 bases from V and 8 bases from J; bases unmatched to any gene: 10. CDR3 size: 16 residues.

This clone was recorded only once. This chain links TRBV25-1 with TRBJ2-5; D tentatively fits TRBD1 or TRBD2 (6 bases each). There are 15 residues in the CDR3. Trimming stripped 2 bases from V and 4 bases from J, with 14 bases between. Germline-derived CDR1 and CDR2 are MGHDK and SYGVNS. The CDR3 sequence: CASSEPRGGTETQYF. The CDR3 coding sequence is TGTGCCAGCAGTGAACCCAGGGGAGGAACAGAGACCCAGTACTTC.

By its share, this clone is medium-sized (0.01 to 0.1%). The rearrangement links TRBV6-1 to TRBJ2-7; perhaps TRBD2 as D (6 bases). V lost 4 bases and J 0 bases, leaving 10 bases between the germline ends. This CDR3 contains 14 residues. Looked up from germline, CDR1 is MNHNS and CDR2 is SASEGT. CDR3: CASSVGGVSYEQYF. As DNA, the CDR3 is TGTGCCAGCAGTGTCGGAGGGGTCTCCTACGAGCAGTACTTC.